Listed below are T cell receptor beta chains from one sample, sequenced in a study of OX40 agonist ivuxolimab in advanced cancers. Here immunoSEQ multiplex PCR was the method, and the copy in TCRdb shows in-frame clones only, minus some. This sample has more than 30,000 clones; approximately 89% occur once, and the top ten carry approximately 0.9%. The material was CD4+ or CD8+ T cells sorted from blood, obtained in a trial of the OX40 agonist ivuxolimab. Receptor source: an adult with an advanced solid tumor such as melanoma, head and neck, liver or kidney cancer. Each CDR3 is given with its conserved first and last residue. A D gene is named only where the DNA matches it firmly. Only part of the rows carry a size: once, few, many, or a class if the clone is expanded.

V gene: TRBV11-2; J gene: TRBJ1-6; clone size: .; D gene: .; CDR3 DNA: TGTGCCAGCAGCTTCGGGACTTCTAATTCACCCCTCCACTTT; CDR3 protein: CASSFGTSNSPLHF
V gene: TRBV7-2; J gene: TRBJ1-3; clone size: .; D gene: .; CDR3 DNA: TGTGCCAGCAGCGATCCCTCTGGAAACACCATATATTTT; CDR3 protein: CASSDPSGNTIYF
V gene: TRBV5-1; J gene: TRBJ2-5; clone size: .; D gene: TRBD2; CDR3 DNA: TGCGCCAGCAGCGAGAGAGCGGGAAAACAAGAGACCCAGTACTTC; CDR3 protein: CASSERAGKQETQYF
V gene: TRBV5-1; J gene: TRBJ2-7; clone size: .; D gene: TRBD2; CDR3 DNA: TGCGCCAGCAGCTGGGTGACTGTAGCGGGAGTCGGGTACGAGCAGTACTTC; CDR3 protein: CASSWVTVAGVGYEQYF
V gene: TRBV28; J gene: TRBJ1-2; clone size: .; D gene: .; CDR3 DNA: TGTGCCAGCAGTTTCCAAACAGCTAACTATGGCTACACCTTC; CDR3 protein: CASSFQTANYGYTF
V gene: TRBV7-9; J gene: TRBJ2-1; clone size: .; D gene: TRBD2; CDR3 DNA: TGTGCCAGCAGCTTAGTTAGGGGAGGGCCAAGATCCTCCTACAATGAGCAGTTCTTC; CDR3 protein: CASSLVRGGPRSSYNEQFF
V gene: TRBV2; J gene: TRBJ1-2; clone size: .; D gene: TRBD1; CDR3 DNA: TGTGCCAGCAGTGAATCTGAGACAGGGGATAACTATGGCTACACCTTC; CDR3 protein: CASSESETGDNYGYTF
V gene: TRBV7-8; J gene: TRBJ1-4; clone size: .; D gene: .; CDR3 DNA: TGTGCCAGCAGCTTAAGGCGGACGGTTGAAAAACTGTTTTTT; CDR3 protein: CASSLRRTVEKLFF
V gene: TRBV6-6; J gene: TRBJ1-3; clone size: .; D gene: .; CDR3 DNA: TGTGCCAGCAGTTACCAGACACCGAGCTCTGGAAACACCATATATTTT; CDR3 protein: CASSYQTPSSGNTIYF
V gene: TRBV11-2; J gene: TRBJ2-4; clone size: .; D gene: .; CDR3 DNA: TGTGCCAGCAGCTTAGGTACCCTAGCCAAAAACATTCAGTACTTC; CDR3 protein: CASSLGTLAKNIQYF
V gene: TRBV10-1; J gene: TRBJ2-2; clone size: .; D gene: TRBD2; CDR3 DNA: TGCGCCAGCAGTGGCTCAATAGCGGGAGCCGGCGGGGAGCTGTTTTTT; CDR3 protein: CASSGSIAGAGGELFF
V gene: TRBV4-3; J gene: TRBJ2-7; clone size: .; D gene: .; CDR3 DNA: TGCGCCAGCAGCCAAGTGCCGGGAGTCGAGCAGTACTTC; CDR3 protein: CASSQVPGVEQYF
V gene: TRBV30; J gene: TRBJ1-1; clone size: few; D gene: .; CDR3 DNA: TGTGCCTGGAGTGCCCACGTGAGTGGGGAGGCTTTCTTT; CDR3 protein: CAWSAHVSGEAFF
V gene: TRBV6-1; J gene: TRBJ1-2; clone size: .; D gene: TRBD1; CDR3 DNA: TGTGCCAGCTCCCAGGACAGGGGGCATGGCTACACCTTC; CDR3 protein: CASSQDRGHGYTF
V gene: TRBV19; J gene: TRBJ1-6; clone size: .; D gene: .; CDR3 DNA: TGTGCCAGTTCGGGTGACTCCTATAATTCACCCCTCCACTTT; CDR3 protein: CASSGDSYNSPLHF
V gene: TRBV7-9; J gene: TRBJ1-6; clone size: .; D gene: TRBD1; CDR3 DNA: TGTGCCAGCAGCTCCCCCGGGACAGGGGGCTCGTTACGTTCACCCCTCCACTTT; CDR3 protein: CASSSPGTGGSLRSPLHF
V gene: TRBV19; J gene: TRBJ2-7; clone size: few; D gene: .; CDR3 DNA: TGTGCCAGTAGTTCGGGTTACGAGCAGTACTTC; CDR3 protein: CASSSGYEQYF
V gene: TRBV28; J gene: TRBJ1-3; clone size: .; D gene: .; CDR3 DNA: TGTGCCAGCAGCCAACCTGGAAACACCATATATTTT; CDR3 protein: CASSQPGNTIYF
V gene: TRBV9; J gene: TRBJ1-2; clone size: .; D gene: TRBD1; CDR3 DNA: TGTGCCAGCAGCCTCTCCCGGACAGGCGATAACTATGGCTACACCTTC; CDR3 protein: CASSLSRTGDNYGYTF
V gene: TRBV7-6; J gene: TRBJ1-3; clone size: .; D gene: TRBD1; CDR3 DNA: TGTGCCAGCAGCTTAGGAGCGGGACAGGTCCCTCTGGGAAACACCATATATTTT; CDR3 protein: CASSLGAGQVPLGNTIYF
V gene: TRBV10-3; J gene: TRBJ2-3; clone size: .; D gene: TRBD2; CDR3 DNA: TGTGCCATCAGGCCGGGACAGGTAGTAACTAGCGGGAACGAAGATACGCAGTATTTT; CDR3 protein: CAIRPGQVVTSGNEDTQYF
V gene: TRBV6-1; J gene: TRBJ1-1; clone size: once; D gene: .; CDR3 DNA: TGTGCCAGCAAGGAACAGGGAGGGGGGACTGAAGCTTTCTTT; CDR3 protein: CASKEQGGGTEAFF
V gene: TRBV10-3; J gene: TRBJ2-5; clone size: .; D gene: TRBD1; CDR3 DNA: TGTGCCATCAGTGCGCGGGACAGGGGTGAGACCCAGTACTTC; CDR3 protein: CAISARDRGETQYF
V gene: TRBV2; J gene: TRBJ2-4; clone size: .; D gene: .; CDR3 DNA: TGTGCCAGCAGTGAAGACAGAAAAAACATTCAGTACTTC; CDR3 protein: CASSEDRKNIQYF
V gene: TRBV6-1; J gene: TRBJ2-7; clone size: .; D gene: .; CDR3 DNA: TGTGCCAGCAGTGCAGTGGCTGTGGGAGAGCAGTACTTC; CDR3 protein: CASSAVAVGEQYF
V gene: TRBV7-9; J gene: TRBJ2-1; clone size: once; D gene: TRBD2; CDR3 DNA: TGTGCCAGCAGCTTATATGGGCGGGGGGAGGACAATGAGCAGTTCTTC; CDR3 protein: CASSLYGRGEDNEQFF
V gene: TRBV27; J gene: TRBJ1-5; clone size: .; D gene: TRBD1; CDR3 DNA: TGTGCCAGCAGGACGACAGGGTTAGGCAATCAGCCCCAGCATTTT; CDR3 protein: CASRTTGLGNQPQHF
V gene: TRBV5-1; J gene: TRBJ2-7; clone size: few; D gene: .; CDR3 DNA: TGCGCCAGCAGGGACGTCACCTACGAGCAGTACTTC; CDR3 protein: CASRDVTYEQYF
V gene: TRBV29-1; J gene: TRBJ1-2; clone size: once; D gene: .; CDR3 DNA: TGCAGCGTTCTGGGGGAGGTCGGCTACACCTTC; CDR3 protein: CSVLGEVGYTF
V gene: TRBV28; J gene: TRBJ1-1; clone size: .; D gene: .; CDR3 DNA: TGTGCCAGCAGGGAGGCTGGCGTGAACACTGAAGCTTTCTTT; CDR3 protein: CASREAGVNTEAFF
V gene: TRBV7-2; J gene: TRBJ2-7; clone size: .; D gene: TRBD2; CDR3 DNA: TGTGCCAGCAGCTTATTAGGAGCGGGAGACGTCGAGCAGTACTTC; CDR3 protein: CASSLLGAGDVEQYF
V gene: TRBV19; J gene: TRBJ2-7; clone size: .; D gene: TRBD1; CDR3 DNA: TGTGCCAGCCAAGTATCGGGACAGGGGGCCTACGAGCAGTACTTC; CDR3 protein: CASQVSGQGAYEQYF
V gene: TRBV14; J gene: TRBJ2-2; clone size: .; D gene: .; CDR3 DNA: TGTGCCAGCAGCCAAGATACCGTACGGCAAAACACCGGGGAGCTGTTTTTT; CDR3 protein: CASSQDTVRQNTGELFF
V gene: TRBV11-2; J gene: TRBJ2-4; clone size: .; D gene: .; CDR3 DNA: TGTGCCAGCAGCTTAGAAGCAGCGGCCAAAAACATTCAGTACTTC; CDR3 protein: CASSLEAAAKNIQYF
V gene: TRBV11-3; J gene: TRBJ2-5; clone size: .; D gene: .; CDR3 DNA: TGTGCCAGCAGCTTAGGAGACAACCAAGAGACCCAGTACTTC; CDR3 protein: CASSLGDNQETQYF
V gene: TRBV11-2; J gene: TRBJ2-7; clone size: .; D gene: .; CDR3 DNA: TGTGCCAGCAGCTTAGAGAGTGGGGTTGAGCAGTACTTC; CDR3 protein: CASSLESGVEQYF
V gene: TRBV5-1; J gene: TRBJ1-4; clone size: .; D gene: TRBD1; CDR3 DNA: TGCGCCAGCAGCTTCGGGACAGGGGGGATTAATGAAAAACTGTTTTTT; CDR3 protein: CASSFGTGGINEKLFF